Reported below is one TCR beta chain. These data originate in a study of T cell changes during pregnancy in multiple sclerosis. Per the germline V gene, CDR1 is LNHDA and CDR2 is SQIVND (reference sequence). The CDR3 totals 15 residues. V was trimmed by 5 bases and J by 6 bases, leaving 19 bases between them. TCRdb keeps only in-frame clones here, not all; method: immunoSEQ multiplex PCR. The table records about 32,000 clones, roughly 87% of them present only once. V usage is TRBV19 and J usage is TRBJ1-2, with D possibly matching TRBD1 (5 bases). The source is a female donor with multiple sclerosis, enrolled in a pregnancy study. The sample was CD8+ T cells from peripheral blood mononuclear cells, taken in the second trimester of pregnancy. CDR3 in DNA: TGTGCCAGTAGTTCCCTGATAGGGGAATCCCATGGCTACACCTTC. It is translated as CASSSLIGESHGYTF.